The 10 T cell receptor beta chains given below trace back to one sample, sequenced in a study of blood T cell repertoires in COVID-19. The data were produced by immunoSEQ multiplex PCR, yet TCRdb's version contains in-frame clones alone and is incomplete. The sample consists of 250,000 to 300,000 clones, 87% of them appearing once. Sequencing was carried out using peripheral blood. The receptors stem from a woman aged 35 to 49 who had recovered from COVID-19.

V and J are TRBV6-5 and TRBJ2-2; D perhaps matches TRBD2 (5 bases). The CDR3 runs 14 residues. Germline CDR1 reads MNHEY; CDR2 reads SVGAGI. V lost 0 bases and J 6 bases, leaving 8 bases between the germline ends. CDR3 coding DNA: TGTGCCAGCAGTTACTCGAGAGGGCCCGGGGAGCTGTTTTTT. It codes for CASSYSRGPGELFF.

This clone was picked up a small number of times. CDR3 in DNA: TGTGCCAGCAGCCAACTCCGGGGTATCTCTGGGGCCAACGTCCTGACTTTC. Encoded protein: CASSQLRGISGANVLTF. This chain uses TRBV6-2 or TRBV6-3 with TRBJ2-6; TRBD2 is a possible D gene (5 bases). CDR3 length: 17 amino acids. The germline CDR1 and CDR2 sequences are MNHEY and SVGEGT. The V and J ends lost 6 bases and 0 bases respectively, with 15 bases between them.

The V gene is TRBV7-2, the J gene TRBJ2-7; maybe TRBD2 (7 bases). CDR1 and CDR2 from the germline V gene are SGHTA and FQGNSA. CDR3 length: 12 residues. Trimming removed 4 bases at V and 6 bases at J, with 10 bases between. The CDR3 sequence is CASSWGGGEQYF. CDR3 nucleotide sequence: TGTGCCAGCAGCTGGGGGGGCGGCGAGCAGTACTTC.

V is TRBV19 and J is TRBJ2-1; a possible D gene is TRBD2 (5 bases). CDR3 length: 14 amino acids. V was pared by 6 bases and J by 3 bases, with 12 bases between. The germline V gene has CDR1 LNHDA and CDR2 SQIVND (reference sequence). CDR3 nucleotides: TGTGCCAGTAGGACTCGAGAGGGCTACAATGAGCAGTTCTTC. Its protein product is CASRTREGYNEQFF.

The rearrangement links TRBV6-1 to TRBJ1-4, with D possibly being TRBD1 (6 bases). Trimming took 2 bases from V and 0 from J, leaving 13 bases between them. Germline loops: CDR1 MNHNS, CDR2 SASEGT. CDR3 size: 17 residues. The CDR3 sequence is CASSERVRGATNEKLFF. The CDR3 coding sequence is TGTGCCAGCAGTGAAAGGGTCAGGGGAGCAACTAATGAAAAACTGTTTTTT.

The chain employs TRBV9 and TRBJ1-6, with 12 nucleotides matching TRBD1. The CDR3 has 18 residues. Germline CDR1 is SGDLS and CDR2 is YYNGEE. V was clipped by 4 bases and J by 7 bases; unmatched bases: 12. CDR3 protein: CASSIRPGQGALNSPLHF. The CDR3 region has the DNA TGTGCCAGCAGCATACGCCCGGGACAGGGGGCGCTCAATTCACCCCTCCACTTT.

The chain recombines TRBV7-2 with TRBJ2-4, with TRBD2 matching over 8 bases. The CDR3 sequence is 19 residues long. J was trimmed by 0 bases and V by 1 base; bases with no gene match: 11. Germline V gives CDR1 SGHTA, CDR2 FQGNSA. The CDR3 is CASSLGSLRGAQAKNIQYF. Here the CDR3 DNA reads TGTGCCAGCAGCTTAGGGAGCTTGCGGGGGGCGCAAGCCAAAAACATTCAGTACTTC.

Of note for this clone: A read error may be the cause here, since a much bigger clone is one base away. V usage is TRBV4-1 and J usage is TRBJ1-3; D might be TRBD1 (6 bases). This CDR3 is built from 15 residues. Trimming left V 0 bases short and J 2 bases short, with 8 bases between. Germline CDR1 MGHRA, CDR2 YSYEKL. CDR3 in amino acids: CASSQDPGAGNTIYF. In DNA, the CDR3 is TGCGCCAGCAGCCAAGATCCAGGGGCTGGAAACACCATATATTTT.

This clone has only one observation. The genes are TRBV5-5 and TRBJ1-2; D is undetermined. V was clipped by 1 base and J by 3 bases, with 7 bases between them. Germline values: CDR1 SGHKS, CDR2 YYEKEE (reference sequence). The CDR3 has 13 residues. CDR3 nucleotide sequence: TGTGCCAGCAGCTTGTACGGTGACTATGGCTACACCTTC. Protein sequence: CASSLYGDYGYTF.

Written as DNA, the CDR3 is TGTGCCAGCAGAGGACAGGCCCCTAGCGGCTACACCTTC. Translation gives CASRGQAPSGYTF. This chain links TRBV6-5 with TRBJ1-2, with 7 bases matching TRBD1. J was trimmed by 8 bases and V by 6 bases; bases with no gene match: 9. From germline, CDR1 is MNHEY and CDR2 SVGAGI. The CDR3 length is 13 residues.